The rows below give T cell receptor beta chains drawn from one sample of a study of cytomegalovirus exposure and HLA in healthy donors. Assay: immunoSEQ multiplex PCR; the TCRdb copy retains only in-frame clones and omits some. This sample lists 100,000 to 150,000 clones; its ten largest clones have approximately 0.93%. The sample comprised PBMCs. These receptors came from a man aged 18-30 years in good health and CMV-seronegative. Each CDR3 is given with its conserved first and last residue. The D gene is left open where the match is weak.

d_gene	v_gene	j_gene	CDR3nt	CDR3aa
.	TRBV27	TRBJ1-2	TGTGCCAGCAGTTTCTGGGCGGGGACCTCCAACTATGGCTACACCTTC	CASSFWAGTSNYGYTF
TRBD1	TRBV7-2	TRBJ2-7	TGTGCCAGCAGCTACAGGACAGGAAGAGCCTACGAGCAGTACTTC	CASSYRTGRAYEQYF
TRBD1	TRBV9	TRBJ2-7	TGTGCCAGCAGCGTCTGGGACAGGGCGAGCACCTACGAGCAGTACTTC	CASSVWDRASTYEQYF
.	TRBV30	TRBJ1-6	TGTGCCTGGAGTGTACTAGGGAGGGATTCACCCCTCCACTTT	CAWSVLGRDSPLHF
.	TRBV30	TRBJ1-1	TGTGCCTGGGGCTCCCGGGGTTCAGCTTTCTTT	CAWGSRGSAFF
.	TRBV19	TRBJ2-1	TGTGCCAGTAGGGAGGGCCTGGGCTACAATGAGCAGTTCTTC	CASREGLGYNEQFF
TRBD1	TRBV19	TRBJ2-3	TGTGCCAGTAGTATACGGCCGGACAGGGAAGAGGGAGATACGCAGTATTTT	CASSIRPDREEGDTQYF
TRBD1	TRBV18	TRBJ1-1	TGTGCCAGCTCACCCACGGGACAGGGGTCATTGGGGACTGAAGCTTTCTTT	CASSPTGQGSLGTEAFF
.	TRBV28	TRBJ2-1	TGTGCCAGCCACTCTGCCGGGGGAGGGGGTGAGCAGTTCTTC	CASHSAGGGGEQFF
TRBD1	TRBV27	TRBJ2-1	TGTGCCAGCAGTTCCCAGGGACAGCTCAATGAGCAGTTCTTC	CASSSQGQLNEQFF
TRBD1	TRBV5-1	TRBJ1-6	TGCGCCAGCGCATCCGGGACAGGGGTTGGCTCACCCCTCCACTTT	CASASGTGVGSPLHF
.	TRBV5-8	TRBJ2-3	TGTGCCAGCGGGGCCCGAGGAACCACAGATACGCAGTATTTT	CASGARGTTDTQYF
.	TRBV4-1	TRBJ1-1	TGCGCCAGCAGCCAAGACTCCGAGGTAGATGAAGCTTTCTTT	CASSQDSEVDEAFF
.	TRBV30	TRBJ1-5	TGTGCCTGGAGTGGGCACAGGGACGGCAATCAGCCCCAGCATTTT	CAWSGHRDGNQPQHF
.	TRBV10-3	TRBJ1-5	TGTGCCATCACCGCCGGGGAAGAACAGCCCCAGCATTTT	CAITAGEEQPQHF
TRBD1	TRBV29-1	TRBJ2-3	TGCAGCACTGATAAGAGGACAGGAGATACGCAGTATTTT	CSTDKRTGDTQYF